This TCR beta chain was identified in a study of blood T cell repertoires in COVID-19. Across the study: Spain, Italy and the United States supplied samples that represented acute and convalescent COVID-19. The cDNA or gDNA used as material had been derived from T cells, B-cell-depleted T cells, or PBMCs.

Those enrolled, adults aged roughly 18 to 90 years, came from around 24 US areas. Symptom resolution, clearance, or two negative PCRs marked the recovered donors of Cohort 3. Repertoires were generated with immunoSEQ multiplex PCR, while TCRdb's copy carries only in-frame clones and drops some. In the table there are 130,000 or so clones, around 83% of which are singletons. J gave up 4 bases and V 2 bases, and 10 bases lay outside the gene matches. The CDR3 has 16 residues. CDR1 and CDR2 (germline): SGDLS, YYNGEE. This rearrangement joins TRBV9 to TRBJ2-3; 7 bases align to TRBD1. The sequenced sample consisted of PBMCs or T cells enriched from blood (not recorded which). The receptor was derived from a man aged 50-59 years who had recovered from COVID-19. CDR3 sequence (DNA): TGTGCCAGCAGCGTTCTGGACAGGATCGTCCCAGATACGCAGTATTTT. It is translated as CASSVLDRIVPDTQYF.